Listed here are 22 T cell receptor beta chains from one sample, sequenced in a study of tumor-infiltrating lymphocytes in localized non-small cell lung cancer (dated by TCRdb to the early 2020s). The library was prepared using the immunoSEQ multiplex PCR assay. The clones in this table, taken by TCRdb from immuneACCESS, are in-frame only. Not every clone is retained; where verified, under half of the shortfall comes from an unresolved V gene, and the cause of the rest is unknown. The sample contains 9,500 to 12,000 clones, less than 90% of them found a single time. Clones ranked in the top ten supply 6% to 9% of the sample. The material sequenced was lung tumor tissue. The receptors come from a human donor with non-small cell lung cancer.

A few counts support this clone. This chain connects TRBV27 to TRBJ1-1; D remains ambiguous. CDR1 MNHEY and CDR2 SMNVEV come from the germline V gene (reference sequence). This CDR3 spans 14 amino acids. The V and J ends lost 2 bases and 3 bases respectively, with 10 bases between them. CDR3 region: CASSLRGLYTEAFF. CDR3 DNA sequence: TGTGCCAGCAGTTTAAGAGGGCTCTACACTGAAGCTTTCTTT.

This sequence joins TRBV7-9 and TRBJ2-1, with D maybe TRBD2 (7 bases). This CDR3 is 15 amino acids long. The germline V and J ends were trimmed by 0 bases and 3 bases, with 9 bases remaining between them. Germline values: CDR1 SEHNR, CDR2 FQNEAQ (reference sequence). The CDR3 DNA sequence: TGTGCCAGCAGCTTAGCGGGGGGGCGCTACAATGAGCAGTTCTTC. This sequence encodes CASSLAGGRYNEQFF.

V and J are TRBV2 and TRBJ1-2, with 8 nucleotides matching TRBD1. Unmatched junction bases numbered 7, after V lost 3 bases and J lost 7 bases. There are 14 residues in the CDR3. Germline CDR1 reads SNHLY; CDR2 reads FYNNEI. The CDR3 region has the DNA TGTGCCAGCAGTGATACTCAGGGGGCGGCTGGCTACACCTTC. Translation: CASSDTQGAAGYTF.

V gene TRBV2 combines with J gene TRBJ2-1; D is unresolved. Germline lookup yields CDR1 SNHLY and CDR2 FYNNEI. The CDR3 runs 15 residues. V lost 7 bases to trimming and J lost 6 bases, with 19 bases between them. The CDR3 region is CASTRLDVQANEQFF. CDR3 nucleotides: TGTGCCAGCACCCGCCTGGACGTCCAGGCCAATGAGCAGTTCTTC.

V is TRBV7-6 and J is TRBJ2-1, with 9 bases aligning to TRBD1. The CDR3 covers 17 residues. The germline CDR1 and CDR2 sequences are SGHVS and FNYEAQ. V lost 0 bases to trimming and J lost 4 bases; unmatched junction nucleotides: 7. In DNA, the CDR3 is TGTGCCAGCAGCTTAGCGCTAACAGGGGGCGAGTACAATGAGCAGTTCTTC. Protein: CASSLALTGGEYNEQFF.

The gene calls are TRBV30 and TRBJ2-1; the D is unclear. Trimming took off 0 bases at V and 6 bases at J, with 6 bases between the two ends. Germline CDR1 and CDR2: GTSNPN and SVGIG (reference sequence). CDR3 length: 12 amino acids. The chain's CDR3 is CAWSVTFNEQFF. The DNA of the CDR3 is TGTGCCTGGAGTGTAACCTTCAATGAGCAGTTCTTC.

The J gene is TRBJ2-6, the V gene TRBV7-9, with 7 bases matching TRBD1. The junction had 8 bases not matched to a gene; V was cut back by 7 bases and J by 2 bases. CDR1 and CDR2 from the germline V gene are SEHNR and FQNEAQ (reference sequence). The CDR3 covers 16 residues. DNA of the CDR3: TGTGCCAGCACCCCGGCAGGGGGTCCTGGGGCCAACGTCCTGACTTTC. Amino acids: CASTPAGGPGANVLTF.

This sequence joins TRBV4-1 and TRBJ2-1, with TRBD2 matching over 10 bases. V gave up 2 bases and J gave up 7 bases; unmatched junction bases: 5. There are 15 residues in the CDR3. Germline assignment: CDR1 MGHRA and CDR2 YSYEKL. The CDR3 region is CASSQRAGGPNEQFF. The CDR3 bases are TGCGCCAGCAGCCAACGAGCGGGGGGGCCGAATGAGCAGTTCTTC.

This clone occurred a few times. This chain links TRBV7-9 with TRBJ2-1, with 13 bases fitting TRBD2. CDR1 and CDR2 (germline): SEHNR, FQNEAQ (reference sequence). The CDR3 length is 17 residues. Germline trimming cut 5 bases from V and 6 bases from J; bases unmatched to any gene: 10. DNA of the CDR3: TGTGCCAGCAGCCCACCACTAGCGGGAGGGCTGCTCAATGAGCAGTTCTTC. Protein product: CASSPPLAGGLLNEQFF.

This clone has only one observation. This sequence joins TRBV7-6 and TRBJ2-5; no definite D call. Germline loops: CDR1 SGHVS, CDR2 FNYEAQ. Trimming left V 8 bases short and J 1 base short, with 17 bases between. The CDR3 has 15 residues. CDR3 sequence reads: CASAGLGSTQETQYF. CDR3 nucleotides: TGTGCCAGCGCCGGTCTGGGGTCGACCCAAGAGACCCAGTACTTC.

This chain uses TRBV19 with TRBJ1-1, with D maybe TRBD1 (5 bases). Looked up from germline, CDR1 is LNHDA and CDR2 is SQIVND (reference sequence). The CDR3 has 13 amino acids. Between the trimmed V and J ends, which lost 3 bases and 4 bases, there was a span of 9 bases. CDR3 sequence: CASSMRGGTEAFF. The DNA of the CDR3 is TGTGCCAGTAGTATGAGGGGAGGCACTGAAGCTTTCTTT.

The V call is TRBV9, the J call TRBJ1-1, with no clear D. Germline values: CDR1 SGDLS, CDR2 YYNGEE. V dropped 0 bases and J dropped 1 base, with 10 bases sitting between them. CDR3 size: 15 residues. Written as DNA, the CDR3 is TGTGCCAGCAGCGTAGCGGGCATCCCGAACACTGAAGCTTTCTTT. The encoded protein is CASSVAGIPNTEAFF.

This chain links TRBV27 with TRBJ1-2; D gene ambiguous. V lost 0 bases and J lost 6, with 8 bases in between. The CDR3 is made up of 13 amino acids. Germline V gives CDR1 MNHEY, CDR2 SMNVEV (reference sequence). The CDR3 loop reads CASSLSRSDGYTF. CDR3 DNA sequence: TGTGCCAGCAGTTTATCGAGGTCGGATGGCTACACCTTC.

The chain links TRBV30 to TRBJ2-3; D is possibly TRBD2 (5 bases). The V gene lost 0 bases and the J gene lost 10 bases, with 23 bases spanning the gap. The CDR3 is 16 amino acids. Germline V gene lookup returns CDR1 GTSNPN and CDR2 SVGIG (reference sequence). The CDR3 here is CAWSVWLATTSPPQYF. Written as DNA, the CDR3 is TGTGCCTGGAGTGTTTGGCTAGCCACCACCTCGCCCCCGCAGTATTTT.

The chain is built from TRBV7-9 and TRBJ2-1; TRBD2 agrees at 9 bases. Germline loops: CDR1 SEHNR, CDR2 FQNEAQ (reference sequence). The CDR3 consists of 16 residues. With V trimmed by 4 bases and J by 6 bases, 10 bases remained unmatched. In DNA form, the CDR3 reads TGTGCCAGCAGCTCTGGGGACGGCGGGAGGGCCAATGAGCAGTTCTTC. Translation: CASSSGDGGRANEQFF.

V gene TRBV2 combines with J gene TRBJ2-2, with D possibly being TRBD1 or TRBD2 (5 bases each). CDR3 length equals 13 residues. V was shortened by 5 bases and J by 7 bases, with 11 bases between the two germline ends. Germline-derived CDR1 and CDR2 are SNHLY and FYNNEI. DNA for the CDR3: TGTGCCAGCAGTTGGGGGACGGTCGGGGAGCTGTTTTTT. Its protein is CASSWGTVGELFF.

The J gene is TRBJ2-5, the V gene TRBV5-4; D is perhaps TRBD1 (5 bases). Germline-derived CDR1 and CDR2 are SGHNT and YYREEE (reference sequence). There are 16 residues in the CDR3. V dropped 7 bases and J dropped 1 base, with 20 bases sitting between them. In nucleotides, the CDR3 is TGTGCCAGCGGTACGTTGGGGCAGGCCGGCCAAGAGACCCAGTACTTC. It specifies CASGTLGQAGQETQYF.

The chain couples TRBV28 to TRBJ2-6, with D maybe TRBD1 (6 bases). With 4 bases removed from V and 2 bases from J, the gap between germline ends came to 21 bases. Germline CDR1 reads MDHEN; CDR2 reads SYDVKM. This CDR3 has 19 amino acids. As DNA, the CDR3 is TGTGCCAGCAGTTCCCCATTGATAACAGGGTGGGCTGGGGCCAACGTCCTGACTTTC. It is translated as CASSSPLITGWAGANVLTF.

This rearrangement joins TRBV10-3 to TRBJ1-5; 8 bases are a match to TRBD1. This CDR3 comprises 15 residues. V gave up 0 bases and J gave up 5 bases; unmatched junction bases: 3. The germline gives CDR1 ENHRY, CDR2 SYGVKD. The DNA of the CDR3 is TGTGCCATCAGTGAGTCGGGACAGGCGGATCAGCCCCAGCATTTT. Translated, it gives CAISESGQADQPQHF.

CDR3 loop: CASSRGDEQFF. The DNA of the CDR3 is TGTGCCAGCAGTCGCGGGGATGAGCAGTTCTTC. The rearrangement uses TRBV6-5 and TRBJ2-1; TRBD2 might be the D (6 bases). CDR3 length: 11 residues. V was cut by 5 bases and J by 8 bases, with 7 bases left in between. Germline V gene lookup returns CDR1 MNHEY and CDR2 SVGAGI.

The CDR3 nucleotides read TGTGCCAGCAGCTTAGCGATAGGCGGGGGGGCCGGGGATACGCAGTATTTT. Amino acid sequence: CASSLAIGGGAGDTQYF. The J gene is TRBJ2-3, the V gene TRBV7-8, with TRBD2 matching over 9 bases. CDR3 size: 17 residues. Unmatched junction bases numbered 10, after V lost 0 bases and J lost 6 bases. CDR1 and CDR2 (germline): SGHVS, FQNEAQ.

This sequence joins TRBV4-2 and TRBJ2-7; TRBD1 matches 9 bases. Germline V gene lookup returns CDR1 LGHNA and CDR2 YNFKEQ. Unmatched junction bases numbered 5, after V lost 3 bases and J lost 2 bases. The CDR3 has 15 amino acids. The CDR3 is CASSQGTGTPYEQYF. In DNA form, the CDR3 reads TGTGCCAGCAGCCAGGGGACAGGGACCCCCTACGAGCAGTACTTC.